The clone carrying this T cell receptor beta chain was recorded at least ten times. These data come from a study of tumor and adjacent non-tumor tissue in lung cancer. The library came from three nested PCR rounds adapted from ARM-PCR protocols. One entry per CDR3 protein results from TCRdb running MiXCR on the multiplex PCR reads. This table has some 200,000 distinct CDR3 sequences, around 70% appearing once. The germline gives CDR1 SGHNT, CDR2 YENEEA. The CDR3 has 16 residues. Losses at the gene ends were 8 bases for V and 4 bases for J; bases not matched to a gene: 14. This sample's RNA came from whole unsorted tissue.

The gene calls are TRBV11-3 and TRBJ2-1; 7 nucleotides agree with TRBD2. The source is a man in his sixties with non-small cell lung cancer. The sample comprised lung tumor tissue. The CDR3 nucleotides read TGTGCCAGCGACACGAGCGGGACTCGTATGTACAATGAGCAGTTCTTC. Translating it yields CASDTSGTRMYNEQFF.